This TCR beta chain was found in a study of PD-1 blockade in classical Hodgkin lymphoma. Time point reported: cycle 4 day 1 (C4D1), after 6 weeks of nivolumab. All the patients suffered relapse after autologous stem cell transplantation, and brentuximab vedotin exposure differed. PBMCs were thawed, and CD8+ T cells were then isolated from them by magnetic negative selection. V gave up 5 bases and J gave up 7 bases; unmatched junction bases: 12. The CDR3 has 16 residues. CDR1 is SEHNR and CDR2 is FQNEAQ in the germline V gene (reference sequence). Measured with immunoSEQ multiplex PCR; TCRdb has only the in-frame clones, and not every one. The repertoire holds around 2,900 clones, with 70% as singletons.

The TCR sequence derives from a human donor with classical Hodgkin lymphoma. Sequenced here: CD8+ T cells from blood, sampled before the fourth cycle of nivolumab. This chain joins TRBV7-9 and TRBJ2-1, with TRBD2 identical over 9 bases. CDR3 bases: TGTGCCAGCAGCATCATAGCGGGAGTGGAGAGGAATGAGCAGTTCTTC. The encoded protein is CASSIIAGVERNEQFF.